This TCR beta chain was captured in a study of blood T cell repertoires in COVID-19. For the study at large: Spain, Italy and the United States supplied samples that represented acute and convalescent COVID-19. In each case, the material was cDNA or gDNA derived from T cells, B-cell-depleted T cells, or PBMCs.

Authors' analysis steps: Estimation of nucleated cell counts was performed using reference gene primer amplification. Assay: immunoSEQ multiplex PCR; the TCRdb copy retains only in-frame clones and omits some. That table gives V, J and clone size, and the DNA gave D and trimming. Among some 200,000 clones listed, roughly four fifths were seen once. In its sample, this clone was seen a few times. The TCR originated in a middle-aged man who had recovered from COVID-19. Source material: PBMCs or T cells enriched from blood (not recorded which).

The CDR3 bases are TGTGCCAGCAGCCACGCGGGACTAGCAGGGGCAGATACGCAGTATTTT. The encoded protein is CASSHAGLAGADTQYF. The chain employs TRBV4-2 and TRBJ2-3; TRBD2 matches 9 bases. Per the germline V gene, CDR1 is LGHNA and CDR2 is YNFKEQ. The CDR3 is 16 amino acids. V trimming: 3 bases; J trimming: 4 bases; junction bases outside the gene matches: 8.